A selection of T cell receptor beta chains follows, all from one sample in a study of response to subunit inactivated influenza vaccine. Each CDR3 protein gets one entry after TCRdb re-called the RT-PCR reads with MiXCR. Among 500,000 to 750,000 distinct CDR3 sequences listed, around 15% were seen once. Sequences were derived from PBMCs from blood, sampled 11 to 12 days after vaccination. These TCRs come from a man aged 50-60 years who received an inactivated influenza vaccine. The CDR3 runs from the conserved cysteine through the conserved F or W. Each record gives: clone size, J gene, D gene, V gene, CDR3 protein, CDR3 DNA. D genes are given only for firm matches. The size entry is marked missing in some rows and otherwise reads once, few, many or a size class.

>NA|TRBJ2-5|NA|TRBV5-1
CASSLTALQETQYF
TGCGCCAGCAGCTTGACAGCATTACAAGAGACCCAGTACTTC
>few|TRBJ2-5|NA|TRBV20-1
CSAPYLQETQYF
TGCAGTGCGCCTTACCTTCAAGAGACCCAGTACTTC
>NA|TRBJ2-7|NA|TRBV20-1
CSANGYEQYF
TGCAGTGCTAACGGCTACGAGCAGTACTTC
>once|TRBJ2-2|TRBD1|TRBV7-3
CASSKGQGKNTGELFF
TGTGCCAGCAGCAAGGGACAGGGGAAAAACACCGGGGAGCTGTTTTTT
>many|TRBJ2-5|TRBD1|TRBV25-1
CASSGRTGQETQYF
TGTGCCAGCAGTGGGCGGACAGGGCAAGAGACCCAGTACTTC
>few|TRBJ2-5|TRBD2|TRBV7-8
CASSLVSGGVGKETQYF
TGTGCCAGCAGCTTAGTTAGCGGGGGGGTGGGGAAAGAGACCCAGTACTTC
>few|TRBJ1-1|NA|TRBV29-1
CSGRQNTEAFF
TGCAGCGGCCGACAGAACACTGAAGCTTTCTTT
>NA|TRBJ2-3|TRBD2|TRBV12-3/TRBV12-4
CASRPSGGSGRTQYF
TGTGCCAGCAGACCAAGCGGGGGTTCAGGGAGGACGCAGTATTTT
>few|TRBJ2-3|TRBD1|TRBV6-5
CASSSPSVQDRVLDTQYF
TGTGCCAGCAGTTCCCCTTCAGTCCAGGACAGGGTGTTGGATACGCAGTATTTT
>few|TRBJ1-5|NA|TRBV20-1
CSAIRRVDQPQHF
TGCAGTGCTATTCGCAGGGTAGATCAGCCCCAGCATTTT
>few|TRBJ1-1|NA|TRBV20-1
CSARAEKAFF
TGCAGTGCTAGGGCAGAAAAAGCTTTCTTT
>few|TRBJ1-3|NA|TRBV3-1
CASSSDPGNTIYF
TGTGCCAGTTCCTCAGACCCTGGAAACACCATATATTTT
>NA|TRBJ1-3|NA|TRBV6-2/TRBV6-3
CASKGYPRDLTGNTIYF
TGTGCCAGCAAAGGATACCCGAGAGACCTTACTGGAAACACCATATATTTT
>many|TRBJ2-1|TRBD2|TRBV29-1
CSASIAGPYNEQFF
TGCAGCGCCTCGATAGCGGGACCCTACAATGAGCAGTTCTTC
>NA|TRBJ2-4|NA|TRBV4-3
CASSRGGGGIQYF
TGCGCCAGCAGCCGAGGCGGTGGTGGCATTCAGTACTTC
>few|TRBJ2-3|TRBD2|TRBV10-3
CAISERASGGDTQYF
TGTGCCATCAGTGAGAGGGCTAGCGGGGGAGATACGCAGTATTTT
>NA|TRBJ2-3|NA|TRBV7-2
CASSFLALSTDTQYF
TGTGCCAGCAGCTTTTTAGCACTAAGCACAGATACGCAGTATTTT
>few|TRBJ2-7|TRBD2|TRBV5-1
CASRWDSSGGTYEQYF
TGCGCCAGCAGATGGGACTCTAGCGGGGGAACCTACGAGCAGTACTTC
>few|TRBJ1-6|NA|TRBV9
CASSVTGGLESPLHF
TGTGCCAGCAGCGTGACCGGGGGACTGGAATCACCCCTCCACTTT
>many|TRBJ2-1|NA|TRBV5-1
CASSLVDNEQFF
TGCGCCAGCAGCTTGGTAGACAATGAGCAGTTCTTC
>NA|TRBJ2-7|NA|TRBV6-6
CASSNPTGEQYF
TGTGCCAGCAGTAACCCTACGGGGGAGCAGTACTTC
>few|TRBJ2-1|NA|TRBV3-1
CASSQANRLTYNEQFF
TGTGCCAGCAGCCAAGCTAACAGGCTGACATACAATGAGCAGTTCTTC
>NA|TRBJ1-5|NA|TRBV7-6
CASSLGGAHQPQHF
TGTGCCAGCAGCTTGGGGGGGGCCCATCAGCCCCAGCATTTT
>NA|TRBJ1-1|NA|TRBV20-1
CSASLGAMNTEAFF
TGCAGTGCATCACTCGGGGCCATGAACACTGAAGCTTTCTTT
>few|TRBJ1-1|NA|TRBV29-1
CSVERELNTEAFF
TGCAGCGTAGAAAGGGAGCTGAACACTGAAGCTTTCTTT
>many|TRBJ2-3|NA|TRBV20-1
CSARRTGGVDTQYF
TGCAGTGCTAGAAGGACAGGCGGGGTAGATACGCAGTATTTT
>many|TRBJ2-1|NA|TRBV4-3
CASSITGSSYNEQFF
TGCGCCAGCAGCATAACTGGTAGCTCCTACAATGAGCAGTTCTTC
>NA|TRBJ2-7|NA|TRBV12-3/TRBV12-4
CASSPRSGGLYEQYF
TGTGCCAGCAGTCCCCGGAGTGGGGGCTTGTACGAGCAGTACTTC
>many|TRBJ1-1|NA|TRBV29-1
CSVGAQGTEAFF
TGCAGCGTTGGAGCCCAAGGCACTGAAGCTTTCTTT
>NA|TRBJ2-3|NA|TRBV27
CASSFGSGLPTQYF
TGTGCCAGCAGTTTTGGGAGCGGCCTCCCTACGCAGTATTTT
>once|TRBJ2-5|TRBD1|TRBV15
CATSREQGGHPGKTQYF
TGTGCCACCAGCAGAGAACAGGGGGGACACCCAGGGAAGACCCAGTACTTC
>few|TRBJ2-1|TRBD2|TRBV20-1
CSARGGLSDEQFF
TGCAGTGCTAGGGGGGGACTATCCGATGAGCAGTTCTTC
>NA|TRBJ2-3|TRBD2|TRBV5-1
CASSPSGRAAWSPTDTQYF
TGCGCCAGCAGCCCTAGCGGGAGGGCCGCATGGTCCCCCACAGATACGCAGTATTTT
>many|TRBJ2-7|NA|TRBV5-1
CASSKGAYEQYF
TGCGCCAGCAGTAAAGGGGCCTACGAGCAGTACTTC
>few|TRBJ1-2|NA|TRBV6-6
CASSSSTPYGYTF
TGTGCCAGCAGTTCCTCGACCCCCTATGGCTACACCTTC
>NA|TRBJ2-5|TRBD2|TRBV7-2
CASSPRTSGLGETQYF
TGTGCCAGCAGCCCCCGGACTAGCGGGCTCGGGGAGACCCAGTACTTC
>NA|TRBJ2-2|NA|TRBV3-1
CASSQAGLNTGELFF
TGTGCCAGCAGCCAAGCCGGGTTGAACACCGGGGAGCTGTTTTTT
>few|TRBJ2-5|NA|TRBV4-1
CASSQRLNRGETQYF
TGCGCCAGCAGCCAAAGACTAAACAGAGGAGAGACCCAGTACTTC
>few|TRBJ2-1|TRBD2|TRBV12-3/TRBV12-4
CASSRGVGLAGESSYNEQFF
TGTGCCAGCAGCCGAGGCGTCGGACTAGCGGGGGAAAGCTCCTACAATGAGCAGTTCTTC
>NA|TRBJ1-3|NA|TRBV28
CASSLVGGNTIYF
TGTGCCAGCAGTTTAGTTGGGGGGAACACCATATATTTT
>NA|TRBJ2-1|NA|TRBV7-9
CASSSRARVNEQFF
TGTGCCAGCAGCTCCCGTGCCAGGGTCAATGAGCAGTTCTTC
>NA|TRBJ1-2|NA|TRBV4-3
CASSQDIFAGDGYTF
TGCGCCAGCAGCCAAGATATTTTTGCGGGGGATGGCTACACCTTC
>many|TRBJ2-3|NA|TRBV19
CASSRRTDTQYF
TGTGCCAGTAGTCGCCGGACCGACACGCAGTATTTT
>few|TRBJ2-2|TRBD2|TRBV11-1
CASSGLSYSGGKNTGELFF
TGTGCCAGCAGCGGCCTGTCCTATAGCGGGGGAAAGAACACCGGGGAGCTGTTTTTT
>NA|TRBJ2-3|NA|TRBV2
CASRSWAGATDTQYF
TGTGCCAGCAGATCCTGGGCGGGGGCCACAGATACGCAGTATTTT